This passage covers 10 T cell receptor beta chains from one sample sequenced in a study of metastatic and nonmetastatic thyroid tumors. Patients were all untreated before their thyroid surgery. TCRdb re-called the PCR reads via MiXCR. This sample has about 14,000 clones, with more than 25% found just once. Sequenced sample: tumor tissue. The receptors shown here come from a female donor with papillary thyroid cancer or a benign thyroid nodule (not recorded which). Some clones in this sample may be carry-over from other donors' samples.

The gene calls are TRBV19 and TRBJ2-6, with D hard to call. The CDR3 has 15 residues. Germline V lookup: CDR1 LNHDA, CDR2 SQIVND (reference sequence). Trimming shortened V by 7 bases and J by 0 bases, and 10 bases separated the two germline ends. Here the CDR3 reads CASTYSSSGANVLTF. DNA of the CDR3: TGTGCCAGTACCTACAGCAGCTCTGGGGCCAACGTCCTGACTTTC.

In its sample, this clone was seen many times. The chain uses TRBV4-3 and TRBJ2-3; D not certain. Looked up from germline, CDR1 is LGHNA and CDR2 is YSLEER. The V and J ends lost 0 bases and 0 bases respectively, with 4 bases between them. CDR3 length equals 14 residues. This CDR3 is CASSQDSSTDTQYF. DNA for the CDR3: TGCGCCAGCAGCCAAGATTCAAGCACAGATACGCAGTATTTT.

This clone is medium-sized. The rearrangement joins TRBV20-1 to TRBJ2-5; maybe TRBD1 (6 bases). Germline CDR1 is DFQATT and CDR2 is SNEGSKA (reference sequence). The CDR3 sequence is 14 residues long. V gave up 0 bases and J gave up 1 base, with 9 bases separating them. The CDR3 DNA is TGCAGTGCTAGAGATGGGGGCCCCCAAGAGACCCAGTACTTC. It yields the protein CSARDGGPQETQYF.

The J gene is TRBJ2-7, the V gene TRBV15; 7 nucleotides match TRBD2. The CDR3 length is 13 residues. With V trimmed by 9 bases and J by 4 bases, 9 bases remained unmatched. Germline V CDR1 and CDR2: LNHNV, YYDKDF (reference sequence). The CDR3 nucleotides read TGTGCCACATCGCGGGCTAGCGGTTACGAGCAGTACTTC. Encoded protein: CATSRASGYEQYF. Complete variable domain (other parts from reference TRBV15 and TRBJ2-7): DAMVIQNPRYQVTQFGKPVTLSCSQTLNHNVMYWYQQKSSQAPKLLFHYYDKDFNNEADTPDNFQSRRPNTSFCFLDIRSPGLGDTAMYLCATSRASGYEQYFGPGTRLTVT.

The CDR3 DNA follows: TGTGCCAGCAGCTACAATATCCTACAGGGTGCAACTAATGAAAAACTGTTTTTT. Translation: CASSYNILQGATNEKLFF. The chain couples TRBV5-6 to TRBJ1-4, with a possible D match to TRBD1 (6 bases). Germline V lookup: CDR1 SGHDT, CDR2 YYEEEE. CDR3 length: 18 amino acids. V was pared by 3 bases and J by 0 bases, with 18 bases between.

The rearrangement joins TRBV20-1 to TRBJ2-7; D ambiguous. V lost 3 bases, J lost 0 bases, and 6 bases lay in between. CDR1 and CDR2 from the germline V gene are DFQATT and SNEGSKA (reference sequence). The CDR3 runs to 12 residues. CDR3 sequence (DNA): TGCAGTGCTAGGGCCGACTCCTACGAGCAGTACTTC. This codes for CSARADSYEQYF.

This clone has a count of ten or more. The rearrangement links TRBV13 to TRBJ2-1, with TRBD2 identical over 11 bases. CDR1 and CDR2 (germline): PRHDT, FYEKMQ (reference sequence). The J segment lost 0 bases and the V segment lost 5 bases, leaving 12 bases of the junction unmatched. This CDR3 spans 19 amino acids. This CDR3 reads CASSRGTSGILSSYNEQFF. CDR3 DNA: TGTGCCAGCAGCCGAGGGACTAGCGGCATATTAAGCTCCTACAATGAGCAGTTCTTC. The variable domain in full, with the rest retrieved from reference TRBV13 and TRBJ2-1, is AAGVIQSPRHLIKEKRETATLKCYPIPRHDTVYWYQQGPGQDPQFLISFYEKMQSDKGSIPDRFSAQQFSDYHSELNMSSLELGDSALYFCASSRGTSGILSSYNEQFFGPGTRLTVL.

The chain is built from TRBV5-5 and TRBJ1-1, with 8 bases lining up with TRBD1. Unmatched junction bases numbered 4, after V lost 3 bases and J lost 3 bases. Per the germline V gene, CDR1 is SGHKS and CDR2 is YYEKEE (reference sequence). This CDR3 has 14 amino acids. This CDR3 is CASSSDREDTEAFF. CDR3 nucleotide sequence: TGTGCCAGCAGCTCGGACAGGGAGGACACTGAAGCTTTCTTT.

V and J are TRBV20-1 and TRBJ2-7, with 7 bases identical to TRBD1. CDR1 and CDR2 (germline): DFQATT, SNEGSKA (reference sequence). V dropped 3 bases and J dropped 1; count of bases not matched to a gene: 3. This CDR3 region has 13 residues. The CDR3 is CSASRTGSYEQYF. Here the CDR3 DNA reads TGCAGTGCTAGCCGGACAGGATCCTACGAGCAGTACTTC.

This clone was found many times. This rearrangement joins TRBV15 to TRBJ1-4; D gene unclear. V was pared by 1 base and J by 3 bases, with 9 bases between. Per germline, CDR1 LNHNV and CDR2 YYDKDF (reference sequence). This CDR3 comprises 15 residues. CDR3 sequence: CATSRGSFANEKLFF. The CDR3 DNA reads TGTGCCACCAGCAGAGGGAGTTTTGCTAATGAAAAACTGTTTTTT. Drawing the rest from reference TRBV15 and TRBJ1-4, the complete variable domain is DAMVIQNPRYQVTQFGKPVTLSCSQTLNHNVMYWYQQKSSQAPKLLFHYYDKDFNNEADTPDNFQSRRPNTSFCFLDIRSPGLGDTAMYLCATSRGSFANEKLFFGSGTQLSVL.